This TCR beta chain was recovered during a study of blood T cell repertoires in COVID-19. At the level of the study: T cells, B-cell-depleted T cells, or PBMCs supplied cDNA or gDNA.

Methods used by the authors: Estimates of nucleated cell counts were drawn from the amplification of reference gene primers. Profiling relied on immunoSEQ multiplex PCR, and the TCRdb table lists in-frame clones only, not all of them. V, J and clone size reflect that table, while D and trimming were determined from the DNA. The table includes roughly 320,000 clones, around nine tenths detected once. The TCR sequence derives from a man in his sixties or seventies with acute or convalescent COVID-19. The source material was peripheral blood.

CDR3 in amino acids: CASSLTGGHEQYF. CDR3 nucleotides: TGTGCCAGCAGCCTTACAGGGGGACACGAGCAGTACTTC. This chain connects TRBV7-9 to TRBJ2-7, with 8 bases fitting TRBD1. This CDR3 has 13 residues. Germline CDR1 and CDR2: SEHNR and FQNEAQ (reference sequence). V lost 5 bases to trimming and J lost 5 bases; unmatched junction nucleotides: 5.